Presented here are 29 T cell receptor beta chains from one specimen sequenced in a study of cytomegalovirus exposure and HLA in healthy donors. Amplification used 60 Vbeta primers and 13 Jbeta primers. Sequenced by immunoSEQ multiplex PCR; TCRdb stores in-frame clones only, minus some. The sample has about 130,000 clones; around 80% are singletons. Sequenced input: PBMCs. Source of these receptors: a boy aged 2 to 10 in good health and CMV-seronegative.

Only one count was recorded for this clone. The chain couples TRBV27 to TRBJ1-1; D gene uncertain. The CDR3 spans 14 residues. CDR1 MNHEY and CDR2 SMNVEV come from the germline V gene (reference sequence). The V gene lost 4 bases and the J gene lost 5 bases, with 14 bases spanning the gap. Here the CDR3 reads CASSSFRIGTEAFF. The CDR3 nucleotides are TGTGCCAGCAGTTCCTTTAGAATCGGGACTGAAGCTTTCTTT.

The CDR3 region has the DNA TGTGCCAGCTCACCCGGACTAGTTAGCCTCTCCTACGAGCAGTACGTC. Amino acid sequence: CASSPGLVSLSYEQYV. V and J are TRBV18 and TRBJ2-7; 7 nucleotides line up with TRBD2. The CDR3 spans 16 residues. Germline CDR1 reads KGHSH; CDR2 reads LQKENI. The V and J ends lost 3 bases and 0 bases, in that order; junction bases with no gene match: 8.

The chain has TRBV11-2 and TRBJ2-7; 8 nucleotides line up with TRBD1. Trimming at V came to 4 bases and at J to 6 bases, leaving 5 bases not matched to a gene. Germline CDR1 and CDR2: SGHAT and FQNNGV. This CDR3 spans 13 amino acids. The CDR3 spells CASSSGQGVEQYF. The CDR3 region has the DNA TGTGCCAGCAGCTCCGGACAGGGCGTCGAGCAGTACTTC.

This clone was counted a few times. The genes are TRBV2 and TRBJ2-5; TRBD2 matches at 7 bases. This CDR3 has 15 residues. Germline V gene sequence: CDR1 SNHLY, CDR2 FYNNEI. V dropped 8 bases and J dropped 1; count of bases not matched to a gene: 10. The CDR3: CASLGPASGQETQYF. CDR3 coding DNA: TGTGCCAGCTTGGGTCCCGCTAGCGGCCAAGAGACCCAGTACTTC. Combining the CDR3 with reference TRBV2 and TRBJ2-5 gives the whole variable domain EPEVTQTPSHQVTQMGQEVILRCVPISNHLYFYWYRQILGQKVEFLVSFYNNEISEKSEIFDDQFSVERPDGSNFTLKIRSTKLEDSAMYFCASLGPASGQETQYFGPGTRLLVL.

This chain links TRBV2 with TRBJ1-2, with TRBD1 matching 9 bases. CDR3 length: 14 amino acids. With 4 bases clipped from V and 5 bases from J, the junction kept 5 bases outside the gene matches. Germline CDR1 and CDR2: SNHLY and FYNNEI. The CDR3 nucleotides read TGTGCCAGCAGTGGGGGGACAGGGATTTATGGCTACACCTTC. As protein: CASSGGTGIYGYTF.

The rearrangement joins TRBV6-5 to TRBJ2-5; maybe TRBD1 (6 bases). V was trimmed by 6 bases and J by 6 bases, leaving 17 bases between them. Germline loops: CDR1 MNHEY, CDR2 SVGAGI. CDR3 size: 14 residues. For the CDR3, the DNA is TGTGCCAGCAGCATTGACAGGTTGAGAAAGACCCAGTACTTC. Its protein product is CASSIDRLRKTQYF.

J is TRBJ1-1 and V is TRBV6-1; maybe TRBD1 (6 bases). CDR1 and CDR2 from the germline V gene are MNHNS and SASEGT. Trimming shortened V by 2 bases and J by 11 bases, and 15 bases separated the two germline ends. This CDR3 comprises 13 residues. In DNA form, the CDR3 reads TGTGCCAGCAGTGAAATCAAAGGGGGATCGGCTTTCTTT. The encoded protein is CASSEIKGGSAFF.

V and J are TRBV5-1 and TRBJ2-7, with D perhaps matching TRBD1 (6 bases). Per germline, CDR1 SGHRS and CDR2 YFSETQ. Trimming cost V 4 bases and J 5 bases, with 19 bases left between them. CDR3 length equals 15 residues. For the CDR3, the DNA is TGCGCCAGCAGCCCCTTTCTGACAGGCCAGGACGAGCAGTACTTC. Protein: CASSPFLTGQDEQYF.

This clone was picked up a small number of times. This CDR3 is also generated by other DNA sequences in the sample. The rearrangement links TRBV5-6 to TRBJ1-2; 10 nucleotides align to TRBD1. Germline CDR1 reads SGHDT; CDR2 reads YYEEEE. Trimming took 4 bases from V and 4 from J; bases not matched to a gene: 4. The CDR3 extends over 14 amino acids. The CDR3 nucleotides are TGTGCCAGCAGCACCGGGACAGGGGCCTATGGCTACACCTTC. It specifies CASSTGTGAYGYTF.

V usage is TRBV11-2 and J usage is TRBJ1-2; 7 positions match TRBD1. CDR3 length equals 11 residues. After removal of 4 bases from V and 14 bases from J, the junction contained 7 bases not matched to a gene. CDR1 and CDR2 from the germline V gene are SGHAT and FQNNGV. CDR3 sequence: CASSSVGDRTF. The DNA for the CDR3 is TGTGCCAGCAGCTCCGTAGGGGACAGAACCTTC.

The rearrangement links TRBV27 to TRBJ1-4; D unresolved. In germline, CDR1 is MNHEY, CDR2 SMNVEV (reference sequence). CDR3 length: 15 amino acids. V lost 6 bases and J lost 0, with 11 bases in between. CDR3 region: CASSLLSSTNEKLFF. DNA of the CDR3: TGTGCCAGCAGCCTCCTGAGTTCAACTAATGAAAAACTGTTTTTT. Full variable domain (remainder filled in from reference TRBV27 and TRBJ1-4): EAQVTQNPRYLITVTGKKLTVTCSQNMNHEYMSWYRQDPGLGLRQIYYSMNVEVTDKGDVPEGYKVSRKEKRNFPLILESPSPNQTSLYFCASSLLSSTNEKLFFGSGTQLSVL.

The chain employs TRBV6-5 and TRBJ2-5; 9 bases match TRBD1. The CDR3 sequence is 15 residues long. V shed 5 bases and J 5 bases; nucleotides not matched to a gene: 9. CDR1 is MNHEY, CDR2 SVGAGI, per germline. The CDR3 DNA sequence: TGTGCCAGCAGTACCCGGGGACAGGGTGTGGAGACCCAGTACTTC. Residues: CASSTRGQGVETQYF.

This rearrangement joins TRBV6-1 to TRBJ2-2; TRBD1 is a possible D gene (5 bases). V was shortened by 1 base and J by 6 bases, with 15 bases between the two germline ends. CDR1 is MNHNS and CDR2 is SASEGT in the germline V gene. CDR3 size: 16 residues. The DNA of the CDR3 is TGTGCCAGCAGTGAAGAAGTTCAGGGTGAATCCGGGGAGCTGTTTTTT. Its protein product is CASSEEVQGESGELFF.

The count of this clone is one. The chain employs TRBV5-1 and TRBJ2-4, with 7 bases fitting TRBD2. CDR3 size: 17 residues. CDR1 is SGHRS and CDR2 is YFSETQ in the germline V gene. Trimming took 0 bases from V and 0 from J; bases not matched to a gene: 6. CDR3 coding DNA: TGCGCCAGCAGCTTGGAGCCTAGCGGAGTAGCCAAAAACATTCAGTACTTC. This encodes CASSLEPSGVAKNIQYF.

The rearrangement links TRBV7-2 to TRBJ1-3, with 8 bases fitting TRBD1. Germline CDR1 is SGHTA and CDR2 is FQGNSA. The ends lost 6 bases at V and 2 bases at J; junction bases unmatched: 3. The CDR3 contains 14 residues. The DNA for the CDR3 is TGTGCCAGCAGACCGACAGGGGCTGGAAACACCATATATTTT. Translating it yields CASRPTGAGNTIYF. The full variable domain, its missing parts supplied by reference TRBV7-2 and TRBJ1-3, is GAGVSQSPSNKVTEKGKDVELRCDPISGHTALYWYRQSLGQGLEFLIYFQGNSAPDKSGLPSDRFSAERTGGSVSTLTIQRTQQEDSAVYLCASRPTGAGNTIYFGEGSWLTVV.

The chain links TRBV27 to TRBJ1-1, with 8 bases lining up with TRBD1. The CDR3 sequence is 14 residues long. Trimming at V came to 6 bases and at J to 3 bases, leaving 6 bases not matched to a gene. Germline CDR1 reads MNHEY; CDR2 reads SMNVEV (reference sequence). The CDR3 loop is CASRTTGDYTEAFF. The CDR3 DNA is TGTGCCAGCAGGACGACAGGGGATTACACTGAAGCTTTCTTT.

This chain links TRBV19 with TRBJ1-5, with D unclear. This CDR3 region has 15 residues. The V and J ends lost 1 base and 3 bases respectively, with 10 bases between them. The V gene's germline CDR1 is LNHDA and CDR2 SQIVND (reference sequence). The CDR3: CASSIGRKPNQPQHF. CDR3 sequence (DNA): TGTGCCAGTAGTATAGGCAGGAAGCCCAATCAGCCCCAGCATTTT.

This clone was seen a single time. The V call is TRBV4-3, the J call TRBJ2-3, with TRBD1 identical over 8 bases. Germline V gene sequence: CDR1 LGHNA, CDR2 YSLEER. This CDR3 region has 19 residues. V shed 5 bases, J shed 0 bases, and the junction held 16 bases outside the gene matches. CDR3 sequence reads: CASSLSRTGTLSSTDTQYF. In DNA form, the CDR3 reads TGCGCCAGCAGCTTAAGCAGGACAGGGACCTTGTCTAGCACAGATACGCAGTATTTT.

The chain employs TRBV11-2 and TRBJ2-7; 8 bases map to TRBD2. Germline V lookup: CDR1 SGHAT, CDR2 FQNNGV. The CDR3 loop spans 15 amino acids. Germline trimming cut 8 bases from V and 4 bases from J; bases unmatched to any gene: 13. The CDR3 protein is CASGRAAGAKYEQYV. The CDR3 DNA follows: TGTGCCAGCGGTAGGGCAGCGGGAGCGAAGTACGAGCAGTACGTC.

The V and J genes are TRBV5-1 and TRBJ2-1, with D tentatively TRBD1 (6 bases). This CDR3 is built from 13 residues. The germline CDR1 and CDR2 sequences are SGHRS and YFSETQ. The V and J ends lost 3 bases and 4 bases respectively, with 8 bases between them. Here the CDR3 DNA reads TGCGCCAGCAGCTGGGACATTTACAATGAGCAGTTCTTC. This encodes CASSWDIYNEQFF.

The genes are TRBV7-9 and TRBJ1-4, with D perhaps TRBD1 (5 bases). Between the trimmed V and J ends, which lost 4 bases and 7 bases, there was a span of 19 bases. This CDR3 is built from 16 residues. CDR1 is SEHNR, CDR2 FQNEAQ, per germline (reference sequence). CDR3 loop: CASSSDLQVGGEKLFF. Here the CDR3 DNA reads TGTGCCAGCAGCTCGGACCTACAGGTCGGGGGTGAAAAACTGTTTTTT.

This rearrangement joins TRBV6-1 to TRBJ2-1; D perhaps matches TRBD1 (7 bases). V lost 3 bases and J lost 4, with 13 bases in between. The V gene's germline CDR1 is MNHNS and CDR2 SASEGT. There are 15 residues in the CDR3. CDR3 loop: CASSESGGGYNEQFF. Written as DNA, the CDR3 is TGTGCCAGCAGTGAGTCAGGGGGAGGTTACAATGAGCAGTTCTTC.

This clone was observed a few times. The V gene is TRBV12-1, the J gene TRBJ1-1; TRBD1 is taken as the D call from the table, unchecked against the DNA. TRBV12-1 constitutes a pseudogene. This CDR3 is 15 amino acids long. CDR3 residues: CASSKGQGGNTEAFF. CDR3 DNA sequence: TGTGCCAGCAGCAAGGGACAGGGGGGGAACACTGAAGCTTTCTTT.

The chain uses TRBV7-3 and TRBJ1-1; the match to TRBD1 covers 10 bases. This CDR3 spans 14 amino acids. The V segment lost 2 bases and the J segment 4 bases; nucleotides outside the gene matches: 1. The V gene's germline CDR1 is SGHTA and CDR2 FQGTGA. The CDR3 sequence is CASSLDRGPTEAFF. The CDR3 region has the DNA TGTGCCAGCAGCTTAGACAGGGGGCCCACTGAAGCTTTCTTT.

V gene TRBV19 combines with J gene TRBJ1-2; a weak D match, TRBD1 (6 bases). Germline V lookup: CDR1 LNHDA, CDR2 SQIVND (reference sequence). Trimming removed 6 bases from V and 8 bases from J, with 19 bases in between. CDR3 length equals 14 residues. CDR3 region: CASRPRGGASGYTF. CDR3 in DNA: TGTGCCAGTAGGCCCAGGGGTGGGGCGTCCGGCTACACCTTC.

The rearrangement joins TRBV27 to TRBJ2-7; TRBD2 might be the D (6 bases). CDR3 size: 13 residues. Trimming removed 6 bases from V and 4 bases from J, with 13 bases in between. Germline values: CDR1 MNHEY, CDR2 SMNVEV (reference sequence). CDR3: CASRPFSGYEQYV. The DNA of the CDR3 is TGTGCCAGCAGGCCGTTTAGCGGATACGAGCAGTACGTC.

The rearrangement links TRBV9 to TRBJ2-1, with D unresolved. This CDR3 is 14 amino acids long. V was pared by 4 bases and J by 5 bases, with 13 bases between. CDR1 SGDLS and CDR2 YYNGEE come from the germline V gene. DNA of the CDR3: TGTGCCAGCAGCCCAGGCAGAGTGGACAATGAGCAGTTCTTC. Its translation is CASSPGRVDNEQFF.

The gene calls are TRBV5-4 and TRBJ1-2; 10 positions agree with TRBD1. CDR1 is SGHNT and CDR2 is YYREEE in the germline V gene (reference sequence). This CDR3 has 16 residues. V lost 3 bases and J lost 6; bases outside the gene matches: 11. The CDR3 DNA follows: TGTGCCAGCAGCTCACTCCCGGGACAGGGGATGAATGGCTACACCTTC. Translated, it gives CASSSLPGQGMNGYTF.

CDR3 DNA sequence: TGTGCCACCAGCAGAGATAAGGCGGGCACTGAAGCTTTCTTT. Its translation: CATSRDKAGTEAFF. The chain couples TRBV15 to TRBJ1-1, with no clear D. Germline CDR1 is LNHNV and CDR2 is YYDKDF (reference sequence). This CDR3 is built from 14 residues. The V and J ends lost 0 bases and 4 bases respectively, with 9 bases between them.